This T cell receptor beta chain was found in a study of cytomegalovirus exposure and HLA in healthy donors. Study conclusions and caveats: The authors enumerated 150 to 200 TCR beta chains as linked to cytomegalovirus. As a later analysis showed, several of the most significant clusters appeared to be linked to common viral pathogens.

V lost 7 bases to trimming and J lost 10 bases, with 11 bases between them. This CDR3 spans 12 amino acids. From germline, CDR1 is WNHNN and CDR2 SYGVQD (reference sequence). Comments on this clone: The antigen is undetermined.

At the time of sampling, donors were nominally healthy, though unrecorded immune exposures were likely. PCR amplification relied on 60 Vbeta primers (plus 13 Jbeta primers). The method was immunoSEQ multiplex PCR; TCRdb's version includes in-frame clones alone and lacks a portion of them. The table includes 200,000 to 250,000 clones, 77% detected once. Sequenced material: PBMCs. The clonotype was recovered from a woman between 55 and 75 years old in good health and CMV-seropositive. This chain connects TRBV10-1 to TRBJ1-6, with D possibly being TRBD1 (5 bases). DNA of the CDR3: TGCGCCAGCAATTCGGGGGACTCACCCCTCCACTTT. Translated: CASNSGDSPLHF.